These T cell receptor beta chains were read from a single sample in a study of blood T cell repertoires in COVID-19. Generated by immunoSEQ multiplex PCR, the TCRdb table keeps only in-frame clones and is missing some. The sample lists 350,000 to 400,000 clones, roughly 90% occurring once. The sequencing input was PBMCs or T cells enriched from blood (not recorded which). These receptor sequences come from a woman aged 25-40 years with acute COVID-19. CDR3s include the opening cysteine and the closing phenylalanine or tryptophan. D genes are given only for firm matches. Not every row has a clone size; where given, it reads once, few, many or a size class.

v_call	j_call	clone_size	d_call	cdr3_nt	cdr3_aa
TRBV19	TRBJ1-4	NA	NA	TGTGCCAGCAACAGGGCCGCAACTAATGAAAAACTGTTTTTT	CASNRAATNEKLFF
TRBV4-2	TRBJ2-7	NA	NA	TGTGCCAGCAGCCAAGCTTTTAAACCCCCAGGCGCCTACGAGCAGTACTTC	CASSQAFKPPGAYEQYF
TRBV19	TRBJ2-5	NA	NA	TGTGCCAGTAGTATCCAGGGGCCCCAAGAGACCCAGTACTTC	CASSIQGPQETQYF
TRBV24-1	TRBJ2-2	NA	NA	TGTGCCACGGGACTCTACACCGGGGAGCTGTTTTTT	CATGLYTGELFF
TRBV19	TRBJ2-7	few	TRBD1	TGTGCCAACAGGGGCCCCAGCTCCTACGAGCAGTACTTC	CANRGPSSYEQYF
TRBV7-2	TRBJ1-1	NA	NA	TGTGCCAGCAGCTTCGACAGTGAAGCTTTCTTT	CASSFDSEAFF
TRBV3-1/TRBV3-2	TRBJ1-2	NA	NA	TGTGCCAGCAGCCAAGAAAGGGAGTATGGCTACACCTTC	CASSQEREYGYTF
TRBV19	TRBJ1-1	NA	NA	TGTGCCAGTAGTATACGAACAGGGTTGGGGATGAACACTGAAGCTTTCTTT	CASSIRTGLGMNTEAFF
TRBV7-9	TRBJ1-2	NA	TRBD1	TGTGCCAGCAGCTTAGGTGGACAGGGGTTCGGCTACACCTTC	CASSLGGQGFGYTF
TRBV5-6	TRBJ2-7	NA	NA	TGTGCCAGCAGCAGGTACGGACAGTACGAGCAGTACTTC	CASSRYGQYEQYF
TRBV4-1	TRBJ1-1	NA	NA	TGCGCCAGCAGCCAAGAAGAAGGTGGAGTGGGGAGATCGGGCACTGAAGCTTTCTTT	CASSQEEGGVGRSGTEAFF
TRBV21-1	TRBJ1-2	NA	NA	TGTGCCAGCAACAGGGGACCATCGGGCAGGAGCTACACCTTC	CASNRGPSGRSYTF
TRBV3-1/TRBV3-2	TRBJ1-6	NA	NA	TGTGCCAGCAGCCAAGGAGTGAGCAATCGTAATTCACCCCTCCACTTT	CASSQGVSNRNSPLHF
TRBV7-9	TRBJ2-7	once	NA	TGTGCCAGCAGCCCGGGGTTCTCCTACGAGCAGTACTTC	CASSPGFSYEQYF
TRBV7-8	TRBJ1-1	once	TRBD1	TGTGCCAGCAGCCGGACAGGGAACACTGAAGCTTTCTTT	CASSRTGNTEAFF
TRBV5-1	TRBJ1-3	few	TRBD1	TGCGCCAGCAGCTTCGGAGGTACAGGGGGCATCGGCTCCATATATTTT	CASSFGGTGGIGSIYF
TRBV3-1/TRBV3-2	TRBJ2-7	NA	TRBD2	TGTGCCAGCAGCCAAGCGGGGGGCGAGCAGTACTTC	CASSQAGGEQYF
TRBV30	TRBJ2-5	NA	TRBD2	TGTGCCTGGATCATGGGGGGGGGAGAGACCCAGTACTTC	CAWIMGGGETQYF
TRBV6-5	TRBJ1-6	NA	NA	TGTGCCAGCAGGACGACAGGCGGAGTTAATTCACCCCTCCACTTT	CASRTTGGVNSPLHF
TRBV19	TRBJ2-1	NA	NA	TGTGCCAGTAGAGAGGGCGGCTCCTACAATGAGCAGTTCTTC	CASREGGSYNEQFF
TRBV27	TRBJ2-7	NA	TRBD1	TGTGCCAGCAGTTTATGGGGGACAGGGAATCCATACGAGCAGTACTTC	CASSLWGTGNPYEQYF
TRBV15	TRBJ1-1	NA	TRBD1	TGTGCCACCAGCAGGAGACAGGGGGACCTTGGGAACACTGAAGCTTTCTTT	CATSRRQGDLGNTEAFF
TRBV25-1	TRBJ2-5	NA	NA	TGTGCCAGCAGTGAATATGGGCCAGGGGAAGAGACCCAGTACTTC	CASSEYGPGEETQYF
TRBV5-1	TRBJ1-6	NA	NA	TGCGCCAGCAGCTTGGTAGTACCGGATTCACCCCTCCACTTT	CASSLVVPDSPLHF
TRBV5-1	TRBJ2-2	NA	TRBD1	TGCGCCAGCAGCTTGCCGTCGGGGACAGCCTTGAACACCGGGGAGCTGTTTTTT	CASSLPSGTALNTGELFF
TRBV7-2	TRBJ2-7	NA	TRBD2	TGTGCCAGCAGCTTAGCGCCGGGGGGGGCCGGGGACGAGCAGTACTTC	CASSLAPGGAGDEQYF
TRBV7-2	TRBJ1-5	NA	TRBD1	TGTGCCAGCAGCTGGACAGGGGGCGAGACTAGCAATCAGCCCCAGCATTTT	CASSWTGGETSNQPQHF
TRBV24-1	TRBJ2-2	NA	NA	TGTGCCACCAGTGAACAGAACACCGGGGAGCTGTTTTTT	CATSEQNTGELFF
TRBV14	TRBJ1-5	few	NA	TGTGCCAGCAGCCACCGACACAGCAATCAGCCCCAGCATTTT	CASSHRHSNQPQHF
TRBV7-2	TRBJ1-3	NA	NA	TGTGCCAGCAGCTTAGTTACAGTGAGCTCTGGAAACACCATATATTTT	CASSLVTVSSGNTIYF
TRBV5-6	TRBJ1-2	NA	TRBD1	TGTGCCAGCAGCTCGGACAGGAAATCTACCTTC	CASSSDRKSTF
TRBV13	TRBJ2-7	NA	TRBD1	TGTGCCAGCAGCTTAGAAGGGGACAGTTCCTACGAGCAGTACTTC	CASSLEGDSSYEQYF
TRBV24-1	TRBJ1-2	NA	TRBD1	TGTGCCACCAGTGAGGGGGGACAGGGAATACGTAACTATGGCTACACCTTC	CATSEGGQGIRNYGYTF
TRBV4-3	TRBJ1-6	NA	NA	TGCGCCAGCAGCCAAGATTCTCGGTCACCCCTCCACTTT	CASSQDSRSPLHF
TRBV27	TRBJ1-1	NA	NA	TGTGCCAGCAGTTCCCAGGGGCGCAACACTGAAGCTTTCTTT	CASSSQGRNTEAFF
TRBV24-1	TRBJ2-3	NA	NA	TGTGCCACCAGTGATTCCCCGACTCCGAACCCAGATACGCAGTATTTT	CATSDSPTPNPDTQYF
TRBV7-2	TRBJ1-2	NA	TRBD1	TGTGCCAGCAGCTTACAGGTTGGGGACAGTCAATCCTATGGCTACACCTTC	CASSLQVGDSQSYGYTF